This T cell receptor beta chain was sequenced in a study of T cell changes during pregnancy in multiple sclerosis. The data were produced by immunoSEQ multiplex PCR, yet TCRdb's version contains in-frame clones alone and is incomplete. The repertoire holds about 100,000 clones, approximately 90% seen once, with roughly 2% in the top ten. CDR3 length: 14 residues. Germline V gives CDR1 SGHRS, CDR2 YFSETQ. Germline trimming cut 3 bases from V and 3 bases from J; bases unmatched to any gene: 4. The TCR was taken from a female donor with multiple sclerosis, enrolled in a pregnancy study. The rearrangement joins TRBV5-1 to TRBJ2-3; 7 nucleotides align to TRBD1. Specimen: peripheral blood, collected after pregnancy. CDR3 nucleotides: TGCGCCAGCAGCTCCATACAGGGGACAGATACGCAGTATTTT. Its protein product is CASSSIQGTDTQYF. The entire variable domain, with the rest obtained from reference TRBV5-1 and TRBJ2-3, is as follows: KAGVTQTPRYLIKTRGQQVTLSCSPISGHRSVSWYQQTPGQGLQFLFEYFSETQRNKGNFPGRFSGRQFSNSRSEMNVSTLELGDSALYLCASSSIQGTDTQYFGPGTRLTVL.